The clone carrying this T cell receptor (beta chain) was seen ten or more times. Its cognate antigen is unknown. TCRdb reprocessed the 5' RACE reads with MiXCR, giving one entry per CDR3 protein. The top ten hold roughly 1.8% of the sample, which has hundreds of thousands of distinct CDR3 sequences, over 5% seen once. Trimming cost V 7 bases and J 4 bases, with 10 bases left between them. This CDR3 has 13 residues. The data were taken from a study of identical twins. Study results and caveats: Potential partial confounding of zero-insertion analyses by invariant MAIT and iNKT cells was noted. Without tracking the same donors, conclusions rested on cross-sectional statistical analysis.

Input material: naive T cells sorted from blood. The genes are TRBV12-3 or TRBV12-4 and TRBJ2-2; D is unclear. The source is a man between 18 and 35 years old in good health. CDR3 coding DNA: TGTGCCAGCACCGATTCTGGCACCGGGGAGCTGTTTTTT. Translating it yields CASTDSGTGELFF.